This entry features one T cell receptor (beta chain) sequence. Antigen specificity is unknown. The entry originates in a study of cytomegalovirus exposure and HLA in healthy donors. Measured with immunoSEQ multiplex PCR; TCRdb has only the in-frame clones, and not every one. The sample lists about 140,000 clones; roughly 81% were seen once. Findings and limits, study-wide: Subsequent analysis showed first-cohort TCR clusters tending to co-occur in 120 or so validation repertoires. Cytomegalovirus status was reportedly diagnosed by the classifier with high sensitivity and specificity. Cytomegalovirus-associated TCR beta chains were listed, numbering some 180.

Material: PBMCs. The TCR was taken from a woman aged 25 to 39 in good health and CMV-seronegative.

In DNA, the CDR3 is TGTGCCAGCAGCCCTAGGACTAGCGGGGGGGGTAGCGGGGAGCTGTTTTTT. Translation: CASSPRTSGGGSGELFF. The rearrangement uses TRBV4-2 and TRBJ2-2; 15 bases line up with TRBD2. The trim removed 4 bases at V and 7 bases at J, leaving 7 bases unmatched. This CDR3 spans 17 amino acids. Germline V CDR1 and CDR2: LGHNA, YNFKEQ.